The present T cell receptor beta chain was sequenced within a study of T cells after yellow fever vaccination. The overall study: Cell sorting separated EM, EMRA, CM and Tscm memory subsets by CD3, CD45RA, CCR7 and CD95. Whole-study results and caveats: Primary-vaccination clones mostly resurfaced post-booster (more than 95% CD4, 85% to 90% CD8). Clonotype sharing between CD4 and CD8 compartments was small.

With 5 bases clipped from V and 7 bases from J, the junction kept 5 bases outside the gene matches. The CDR3 covers 13 residues. From germline, CDR1 is SEHNR and CDR2 FQNEAQ (reference sequence). One entry per CDR3 protein, called by TCRdb with MiXCR from the 5' RACE reads. The sample includes 50,000 to 60,000 distinct CDR3 sequences, approximately 6.1% of them seen just once. The input for sequencing was PBMCs, either bulk or a sorted T-cell subset (CD4+, CD8+, memory, or dextramer-sorted; not recorded which), taken on the day of the yellow fever booster vaccination. This chain uses TRBV7-9 with TRBJ2-1; 7 positions agree with TRBD2. This receptor was taken from a man younger than 30 who received the YFV17D yellow fever vaccine. In DNA form, the CDR3 reads TGTGCCAGCAGCAGGGACTACCCAAATGAGCAGTTCTTC. As protein: CASSRDYPNEQFF.